The 9 T cell receptor beta chains listed next were all sequenced from one sample in a study of T cell responses to AZD1222 COVID-19 vaccine. The assay was immunoSEQ multiplex PCR, and TCRdb's table has in-frame clones only and misses some. The table records under 150,000 clones, about 93% of them present only once. The specimen comprised peripheral blood, sampled on day 0 of MenACWY control vaccination. These receptors all stem from an adult in good health.

This clone was counted only a few times. The V gene is TRBV28, the J gene TRBJ1-4, with D maybe TRBD1 (5 bases). The CDR3 length is 16 residues. Per germline, CDR1 MDHEN and CDR2 SYDVKM. Trimming pared 2 bases from V and 4 bases from J, leaving 14 bases between. CDR3 region: CASSLLGDGLNEKLFF. In DNA, the CDR3 is TGTGCCAGCAGTTTACTAGGGGACGGCCTTAATGAAAAACTGTTTTTT.

The rearrangement links TRBV27 to TRBJ2-7; perhaps D is TRBD1 or TRBD2 (5 bases each). CDR1 is MNHEY, CDR2 SMNVEV, per germline (reference sequence). The CDR3 covers 15 residues. Between the trimmed V and J ends, which lost 2 bases and 2 bases, there was a span of 13 bases. CDR3 loop: CASSLISGPPYEQYF. The CDR3 DNA sequence: TGTGCCAGCAGTTTAATATCGGGGCCTCCCTACGAGCAGTACTTC.

V and J are TRBV18 and TRBJ1-6; no clear D gene. This CDR3 region has 15 residues. Trimming took off 6 bases at V and 5 bases at J, with 14 bases between the two ends. Per the germline V gene, CDR1 is KGHSH and CDR2 is LQKENI. The CDR3 DNA sequence: TGTGCCAGCTCGTCAGGCAGGTGGAATAATTCACCCCTCCACTTT. Protein: CASSSGRWNNSPLHF. Variable domain in full (rest from reference TRBV18 and TRBJ1-6): NAGVMQNPRHLVRRRGQEARLRCSPMKGHSHVYWYRQLPEEGLKFMVYLQKENIIDESGMPKERFSAEFPKEGPSILRIQQVVRGDSAAYFCASSSGRWNNSPLHFGNGTRLTVT.

This chain uses TRBV2 with TRBJ1-2; 7 positions match TRBD1. The germline gives CDR1 SNHLY, CDR2 FYNNEI. The junction had 8 bases not matched to a gene; V was cut back by 7 bases and J by 9 bases. The CDR3 totals 12 residues. The CDR3 protein is CASTTPDRRYTF. The CDR3 DNA reads TGTGCCAGCACGACACCGGACAGGCGCTACACCTTC.

This clone occurred once. V is TRBV5-8 and J is TRBJ2-2; TRBD2 might be the D (5 bases). V lost 4 bases and J 1 base, leaving 8 bases between the germline ends. The V gene's germline CDR1 is SGHTS and CDR2 YDEGEE. The CDR3 runs to 14 residues. As DNA, the CDR3 is TGTGCCAGCAGCCGGACTGGGAACACCGGGGAGCTGTTTTTT. Its translation is CASSRTGNTGELFF.

The chain recombines TRBV6-5 with TRBJ2-7, with D possibly being TRBD1 (6 bases). There are 15 residues in the CDR3. From germline, CDR1 is MNHEY and CDR2 SVGAGI. V dropped 4 bases and J dropped 1 base, with 14 bases sitting between them. The CDR3 loop reads CASSSSRDTSYEQYF. CDR3 nucleotides: TGTGCCAGCAGTTCCAGCAGGGACACGTCCTACGAGCAGTACTTC.

The chain uses TRBV5-1 and TRBJ2-3, with 8 positions matching TRBD2. The CDR3 extends over 16 amino acids. CDR1 and CDR2 (germline): SGHRS, YFSETQ. Trimming cost V 0 bases and J 5 bases; bases outside gene matches: 8. The CDR3 region has the DNA TGCGCCAGCAGCTTGGGGAGCGGGAGCAAGGGAGATACGCAGTATTTT. Translation: CASSLGSGSKGDTQYF.

The chain uses TRBV27 and TRBJ1-2; 9 nucleotides agree with TRBD1. Germline lookup yields CDR1 MNHEY and CDR2 SMNVEV (reference sequence). The CDR3 has 13 residues. V lost 6 bases to trimming and J lost 7 bases; unmatched junction nucleotides: 6. CDR3 DNA: TGTGCCAGCAGGACAGGGGGTGGTGGTGGCTACACCTTC. It yields the protein CASRTGGGGGYTF.

The chain recombines TRBV18 with TRBJ1-3, with D uncertain. Germline values: CDR1 KGHSH, CDR2 LQKENI. The CDR3 extends over 14 amino acids. V was cut by 3 bases and J by 0 bases, with 6 bases left in between. CDR3 in DNA: TGTGCCAGCTCACCGTCCTACTCTGGAAACACCATATATTTT. It translates to CASSPSYSGNTIYF.